The sequence of this TCR beta chain was determined in a study of monozygotic twins with cystic fibrosis (dated by TCRdb to 2020 to 2022). Concerning the study at large: Barcoded libraries were prepared with roughly 15 PCR cycles from three micrograms of fragmented DNA. TCR beta repertoires were compared within and between 16 monozygotic twin pairs with cystic fibrosis so that genetic influence on V and J gene usage could be assessed. The cohort comprised ten female and six male twin pairs aged about 2.0 to 40 years, median around 9 years, mostly children and adolescents. On the day of blood sampling, twins were ranked among 850 to 1,300 cohort participants for weight-for-height and for FEVPerc (FEV1 disease centile). Data for three of the twin pairs had been reported previously in another context.

TCR beta CDR3 regions were amplified by multiplex PCR with the immunoSEQ immune profiling system according to the manufacturer's instructions. Sequencing was performed on an Illumina NextSeq system. In the source study's methods: Sequence data were processed on the immunoSEQ Analyzer platform, and clonality was calculated as the square root of Simpson's index of productive rearrangements. Similarity in V and J usage was measured by Jensen-Shannon distance, and OLGA was used to compute CDR3 generation probabilities. Shared CDR3 sequences were searched in the immuneACCESS database (August 2020) and in VDJdb (December 2020). In its TCRdb copy, this immuneACCESS table keeps in-frame sequences only and misses some clones. Where compared with another copy, unresolved V genes explain less than half of these, and the others have no known cause. That table is the source of V, J and clone size, and D and trimming were worked out from the DNA. This sample is represented by 30,000 to 35,000 clones; nearly 98% of them were singletons. The ten largest clones add up to more than 0.15% of the sample.

Comment on this clone: Its binding antigen is unknown. No much larger clone exists at a distance of one base, and base qualities are not known.

From the cysteine through the phenylalanine, the CDR3 covers 13 amino acids. Left in the record is the CDR3 DNA by itself, 39 bases read in frame from the first base. After removal of 4 bases from V and 5 bases from J, the junction retains 0 bases not matched to a gene. CDR1 and CDR2, per the germline V gene (reference sequence), are SEHNR and FQNEAQ. Overall study results and their limits: Only a small cohort was studied, and no association of shared CDR3 numbers with age, concordance or disease severity was found. Monozygotic CF twin pairs shared significantly more nucleotide-identical clonotypes within each pair than unrelated CF individuals shared with one another (P = 0.000026, Mann-Whitney). Simpson clonality was found to be generally low (median roughly 0.01), suggesting a naive-dominated repertoire, although higher clonality was observed in the most severely affected patients. V gene usage was most similar to the co-twin for 13 of 16 pairs, and J usage for 8 of 16 pairs, suggesting genetic constraints.

The twin pairs came from the European Cystic Fibrosis Twin and Sibling Study Cohort, a cohort that recruited patients from 150 to 200 CF clinics across 14 European countries. Zygosity and CFTR genotype were confirmed in-house, and zygosity was tested by multiplex PCR of nine short tandem repeat loci. Each twin gave a peripheral blood sample, and clinical parameters were documented on that same day of blood sampling. Phenol/chloroform extraction was used to isolate genomic DNA from peripheral blood cells, and the DNA was then kept in TE buffer at 4 degrees C. The chain was built from TRBV7-9 and TRBJ2-3, with 10 bases aligning to TRBD1. The source of this sequence is a girl aged 2 to 10 with cystic fibrosis. Sequenced sample: blood. The bases are TGTGCCAGCAGCTGGGACAGGGGAGATACGCAGTATTTT. This gives the protein CASSWDRGDTQYF.